This is a list of T cell receptor beta chains from one sample in a study of T cells in localized non-small cell lung cancer. Data came from immunoSEQ multiplex PCR; TCRdb stores just in-frame clones and leaves some out. The sample carries some 54,000 clones, over 60% recorded once. Material: PBMCs, obtained before any cancer treatment. The receptor source for this set is a woman aged 35-75 years with stage II lung adenocarcinoma. Both conserved end residues are part of each CDR3. The D gene is left open where the match is weak. Only some rows state a clone size, as once, few, many or a class for expanded clones.

TRBV7-2	-	TRBJ1-1	-	TGTGCCAGCAGCTTAGAGGCGAACACTGAAGCTTTCTTT	CASSLEANTEAFF
TRBV7-8	TRBD1	TRBJ2-7	-	TGTGCCAGCAGCCCGCAACAGGGGGTGAGGGAGCAGTACTTC	CASSPQQGVREQYF
TRBV18	-	TRBJ1-2	-	TGTGCCAGCTCACCCACAGCCCAGAACTATGGCTACACCTTC	CASSPTAQNYGYTF
TRBV6-5	TRBD1	TRBJ1-5	-	TGTGCCAGCAGTCGGACAGGGGGAAATCAGCCCCAGCATTTT	CASSRTGGNQPQHF
TRBV15	-	TRBJ2-1	-	TGTGCCACCAGCAGAGGGCAGGGAGCCTACAATGAGCAGTTCTTC	CATSRGQGAYNEQFF
TRBV4-3	TRBD2	TRBJ2-1	once	TGCGCCAGCAGCCAAGAGCCGAGCGGGGGAGCGAATGAGCAGTTCTTC	CASSQEPSGGANEQFF
TRBV7-7	-	TRBJ2-7	-	TGTGCTAGCAGCGCTGGGACCAACGGGGAGCAGTACTTC	CASSAGTNGEQYF
TRBV11-2	-	TRBJ1-1	-	TGTGCCAGCAGCCGATTTACAGGGAACACTGAAGCTTTCTTT	CASSRFTGNTEAFF
TRBV30	-	TRBJ2-2	-	TGTGCCTGGAGCCCGAAGGGACTTTACACCGGGGAGCTGTTTTTT	CAWSPKGLYTGELFF
TRBV19	-	TRBJ2-2	-	TGTGCCAGTAGTACATTAACCAGGGGCACCGGGGAGCTGTTTTTT	CASSTLTRGTGELFF
TRBV2	TRBD2	TRBJ2-1	medium-sized	TGTGCCAGCAGTAGACTAGCGGGGGGTAACAATGAGCAGTTCTTC	CASSRLAGGNNEQFF
TRBV10-3	-	TRBJ2-1	once	TGTGCCATCAGTGGGGAGAACTACAATGAGCAGTTCTTC	CAISGENYNEQFF
TRBV27	TRBD2	TRBJ2-3	-	TGTGCCAGCAGTGGGGCTAGCGGGGGGCGGGGGACAGATACGCAGTATTTT	CASSGASGGRGTDTQYF
TRBV6-5	-	TRBJ2-2	-	TGTGCCAGCAGTTCACAGGGGGGGACCGGGGAGCTGTTTTTT	CASSSQGGTGELFF
TRBV2	TRBD1	TRBJ1-5	-	TGTGCCAGCAGTGAAACGACAGGGGGGACGCAGCCCCAGCATTTT	CASSETTGGTQPQHF
TRBV19	-	TRBJ1-5	-	TGTGCCAGTACCCAGAGCCGGGACGGGAATCAGCCCCAGCATTTT	CASTQSRDGNQPQHF
TRBV7-2	-	TRBJ2-7	-	TGTGCCAGCAGCTCACAACATCTCTACGAGCAGTACTTC	CASSSQHLYEQYF
TRBV27	-	TRBJ2-6	-	TGTGCCAGCAGTGCGCCATGCTGGCTACAAAGTCGGGCCAACGTCCTGACTTTC	CASSAPCWLQSRANVLTF
TRBV5-1	-	TRBJ2-5	-	TGCGCCAGCAGCAGTAGGAAGGGATGGGACTTTCAAGAGACCCAGTACTTC	CASSSRKGWDFQETQYF
TRBV19	TRBD1	TRBJ1-2	-	TGTGCCAGTAGTAAACAAGGACAGGGGGCTAACTATGGCTACACCTTC	CASSKQGQGANYGYTF
TRBV27	-	TRBJ1-2	-	TGTGCCAGCAGTTTATCGGCGATGAACTATGGCTACACCTTC	CASSLSAMNYGYTF
TRBV2	TRBD1	TRBJ1-2	-	TGTGCCAGGCGCCGGGACAGGCTGTATGGCTACACCTTC	CARRRDRLYGYTF
TRBV9	-	TRBJ2-1	-	TGTGCCAGCAGCGTCACCTCTCTCGGAAATGAGCAGTTCTTC	CASSVTSLGNEQFF
TRBV6-5	-	TRBJ1-2	few	TGTGCCAGCAGCCAACCGGGACGGACCTATGGCTACACCTTC	CASSQPGRTYGYTF
TRBV14	TRBD1	TRBJ1-5	-	TGTGCCAGCAGCCCTGGAGACAGGGGCCTCTCGGAGCCCCAGCATTTT	CASSPGDRGLSEPQHF
TRBV29-1	-	TRBJ2-7	-	TGCAGCGTCCACACAGGGATTGGCGGCTCCTACGAGCAGTACTTC	CSVHTGIGGSYEQYF
TRBV15	-	TRBJ2-1	-	TGTGCCACCAGCAGAGGAGGGGTCGAGGGGTACAATGAGCAGTTCTTC	CATSRGGVEGYNEQFF
TRBV5-6	-	TRBJ2-7	-	TGTGCCAGCAGCTCAGGGTCAGCCTACGAGCAGTACTTC	CASSSGSAYEQYF
TRBV7-2	TRBD2	TRBJ2-3	-	TGTGCCAGCAGCTTTCGAGCGGGGGTCACAGATACGCAGTATTTT	CASSFRAGVTDTQYF
TRBV9	TRBD1	TRBJ2-7	-	TGTGCCAGCAGCGTAGAAGGGACAGGCATCTACGAGCAGTACTTC	CASSVEGTGIYEQYF
TRBV18	-	TRBJ2-2	-	TGTGCCAGCTCCCCTACATGGCAATCCTCGAACACCGGGGAGCTGTTTTTT	CASSPTWQSSNTGELFF